The next 23 T cell receptor beta chains were all read from a single sample in a study of blood T cell repertoires in COVID-19. TCRdb keeps only in-frame clones here, not all; method: immunoSEQ multiplex PCR. In the table there are hundreds of thousands of clones, 89% of which are singletons. Specimen: peripheral blood. The receptors were gathered from a woman aged 55-69 years with acute or convalescent COVID-19.

The count of this clone is one. The chain uses TRBV28 and TRBJ2-1; 10 nucleotides align to TRBD2. This CDR3 spans 15 amino acids. Germline V lookup: CDR1 MDHEN, CDR2 SYDVKM. V was clipped by 7 bases and J by 8 bases; unmatched bases: 11. The CDR3 here is CASTPPSGGAHEQFF. The CDR3 DNA follows: TGTGCCAGCACCCCCCCAAGCGGGGGGGCCCATGAGCAGTTCTTC.

The rearrangement uses TRBV28 and TRBJ2-7, with TRBD1 matching 7 bases. Germline V gives CDR1 MDHEN, CDR2 SYDVKM. V gave up 6 bases and J gave up 0 bases; unmatched junction bases: 8. This CDR3 has 15 amino acids. CDR3 in DNA: TGTGCCAGCAGGTTGACAGGGAAGAGCTCCTACGAGCAGTACTTC. Protein sequence: CASRLTGKSSYEQYF.

The V and J genes are TRBV9 and TRBJ1-2; possible D gene TRBD1, 5 bases. The germline V and J ends were trimmed by 0 bases and 6 bases, with 18 bases remaining between them. Germline loops: CDR1 SGDLS, CDR2 YYNGEE. The CDR3 has 16 amino acids. CDR3 residues: CASSVGRREGVDGYTF. CDR3 coding DNA: TGTGCCAGCAGCGTAGGCCGTAGAGAAGGGGTTGATGGCTACACCTTC.

The chain carries TRBV2 and TRBJ1-2; D is possibly TRBD1 (6 bases). The CDR3 has 14 residues. Per germline, CDR1 SNHLY and CDR2 FYNNEI. Between the trimmed V and J ends, which lost 7 bases and 3 bases, there was a span of 15 bases. The CDR3 coding sequence is TGTGCCAGCACCGGACAGCTGATGGACTATGGCTACACCTTC. Amino acid sequence: CASTGQLMDYGYTF. The full variable domain, with the rest looked up from reference TRBV2 and TRBJ1-2, is EPEVTQTPSHQVTQMGQEVILRCVPISNHLYFYWYRQILGQKVEFLVSFYNNEISEKSEIFDDQFSVERPDGSNFTLKIRSTKLEDSAMYFCASTGQLMDYGYTFGSGTRLTVV.

This chain joins TRBV30 and TRBJ2-7; D is unclear. The CDR3 covers 13 residues. V was trimmed by 3 bases and J by 3 bases, leaving 12 bases between them. CDR1 is GTSNPN, CDR2 SVGIG, per germline (reference sequence). CDR3 residues: CAWSVQEYYEQYF. The CDR3 DNA reads TGTGCCTGGAGCGTACAAGAATACTACGAGCAGTACTTC.

The chain recombines TRBV7-3 with TRBJ2-7; D unresolved. The length of the CDR3 is 14 residues. From germline, CDR1 is SGHTA and CDR2 FQGTGA. V was clipped by 3 bases and J by 5 bases, with 14 bases between them. CDR3 in DNA: TGTGCCAGCAGCTTCCCTCAGATTCCCCACGAGCAGTACTTC. Protein sequence: CASSFPQIPHEQYF.

The J gene is TRBJ2-7, the V gene TRBV3-1 (or the pseudogene TRBV3-2); 11 bases agree with TRBD2. Unmatched junction bases numbered 7, after V lost 5 bases and J lost 7 bases. The length of the CDR3 is 14 residues. CDR1 is LGHDT and CDR2 is YNNKEL in the germline V gene (reference sequence). The CDR3: CASSSSGGREEQYF. Written as DNA, the CDR3 is TGTGCCAGCAGCTCTAGCGGGGGGCGGGAGGAGCAGTACTTC.

The chain couples TRBV7-9 to TRBJ1-4; TRBD1 is a possible D gene (5 bases). V was pared by 8 bases and J by 6 bases, with 13 bases between. This CDR3 comprises 13 residues. CDR1 and CDR2 from the germline V gene are SEHNR and FQNEAQ (reference sequence). CDR3 sequence: CASRDLKDEKLFF. CDR3 nucleotides: TGTGCCAGCCGGGACTTGAAAGATGAAAAACTGTTTTTT.

This chain links TRBV6-5 with TRBJ2-7; TRBD2 matches at 7 bases. The germline V gene has CDR1 MNHEY and CDR2 SVGAGI. The junction had 12 bases not matched to a gene; V was cut back by 7 bases and J by 6 bases. This CDR3 is built from 14 residues. The CDR3 DNA reads as TGTGCCAGCAACAGTCCGGGAGGCCAACTCGAGCAGTACTTC. It codes for CASNSPGGQLEQYF.

The V call is TRBV7-3, the J call TRBJ2-2, with 7 bases identical to TRBD2. V lost 2 bases to trimming and J lost 8 bases; unmatched junction nucleotides: 2. In germline, CDR1 is SGHTA, CDR2 FQGTGA. The CDR3 consists of 13 residues. CDR3 coding DNA: TGTGCCAGCAGCTTAGGGCGGGAGGGGGAGCTGTTTTTT. Amino acid sequence: CASSLGREGELFF.

The chain carries TRBV13 and TRBJ2-2; D remains ambiguous. This CDR3 comprises 14 residues. V gave up 4 bases and J gave up 8 bases, with 14 bases separating them. The germline CDR1 and CDR2 sequences are PRHDT and FYEKMQ (reference sequence). The CDR3 protein is CASSSPVLPGELFF. For the CDR3, the DNA is TGTGCCAGCAGCTCCCCGGTACTCCCTGGGGAGCTGTTTTTT.

The chain recombines TRBV19 with TRBJ1-6; 7 nucleotides align to TRBD1. J was trimmed by 7 bases and V by 6 bases; bases with no gene match: 12. CDR1 and CDR2 from the germline V gene are LNHDA and SQIVND (reference sequence). The CDR3 spans 16 residues. CDR3 nucleotides: TGTGCCAGTAGCCCGTCACACCGGGACAGAAATTCACCCCTCCACTTT. This sequence encodes CASSPSHRDRNSPLHF.

The chain joins TRBV19 to TRBJ1-2; no reliable D call. CDR3 size: 13 residues. Looked up from germline, CDR1 is LNHDA and CDR2 is SQIVND (reference sequence). Trimming removed 3 bases at V and 0 bases at J, with 5 bases between. CDR3 sequence reads: CASSIIANYGYTF. CDR3 sequence (DNA): TGTGCCAGTAGTATCATAGCTAACTATGGCTACACCTTC.

This chain links TRBV3-1 (or the pseudogene TRBV3-2) with TRBJ2-5; TRBD1 agrees at 9 bases. CDR3 length: 14 residues. The V gene end was trimmed by 4 bases and the J gene end by 5 bases; junction bases not matched to a gene: 5. Germline lookup yields CDR1 LGHDT and CDR2 YNNKEL (reference sequence). The CDR3 loop reads CASSLGGTGETQYF. The CDR3 region has the DNA TGTGCCAGCAGCCTCGGCGGGACAGGGGAGACCCAGTACTTC.

This chain's CDR3 is CSVRPSGRRHEQFF. The CDR3 DNA reads as TGCAGCGTGAGGCCTAGCGGGAGGCGACACGAGCAGTTCTTC. This chain links TRBV29-1 with TRBJ2-1; 11 bases agree with TRBD2. Trimming removed 6 bases from V and 10 bases from J; junction bases left unmatched: 11. From germline, CDR1 is SQVTM and CDR2 ANQGSEA. The CDR3 length is 14 residues.

This clone was seen only a few times. The rearrangement uses TRBV10-3 and TRBJ1-2; 8 bases map to TRBD1. The V segment lost 4 bases and the J segment 4 bases; nucleotides outside the gene matches: 5. Germline V lookup: CDR1 ENHRY, CDR2 SYGVKD. The CDR3 contains 14 residues. This CDR3 is CAISGAGGSYGYTF. As DNA, the CDR3 is TGTGCCATCAGTGGGGCAGGGGGCAGCTATGGCTACACCTTC.

The V and J genes are TRBV4-1 and TRBJ2-1, with TRBD2 matching over 11 bases. The CDR3 contains 20 residues. The germline gives CDR1 MGHRA, CDR2 YSYEKL. V shed 0 bases and J 6 bases; nucleotides not matched to a gene: 16. The CDR3 DNA reads TGCGCCAGCAGCCAAGACAGGGGGCAGTCTAGCGGGAGGATGGGCAATGAGCAGTTCTTC. Encoded protein: CASSQDRGQSSGRMGNEQFF.

The chain joins TRBV5-4 to TRBJ2-3, with 8 bases identical to TRBD2. Germline assignment: CDR1 SGHNT and CDR2 YYREEE (reference sequence). With V trimmed by 0 bases and J by 3 bases, 6 bases remained unmatched. The CDR3 runs to 16 residues. The CDR3, as DNA: TGTGCCAGCAGCTTGGAACTAGCGGAGAGAACAGATACGCAGTATTTT. Amino acid sequence: CASSLELAERTDTQYF.

V gene TRBV5-1 combines with J gene TRBJ2-3; D gene unclear. The CDR3 runs to 15 residues. The germline gives CDR1 SGHRS, CDR2 YFSETQ. V was cut by 0 bases and J by 0 bases, with 8 bases left in between. The CDR3 bases are TGCGCCAGCAGCTTGGATGGGCAGAGCACAGATACGCAGTATTTT. This encodes CASSLDGQSTDTQYF.

The V gene is TRBV10-3, the J gene TRBJ1-2; 10 bases fit TRBD1. J was trimmed by 2 bases and V by 6 bases; bases with no gene match: 3. The V gene's germline CDR1 is ENHRY and CDR2 SYGVKD. The CDR3 has 14 amino acids. Written as DNA, the CDR3 is TGTGCCATCAGGCTGGGACAGGGGAACTATGGCTACACCTTC. Translating gives CAIRLGQGNYGYTF.

The rearrangement links TRBV11-1 to TRBJ1-4; perhaps TRBD1 as D (6 bases). The CDR3 length is 15 residues. Trimming stripped 7 bases from V and 5 bases from J, with 17 bases between. CDR1 SGHAT and CDR2 FQDESV come from the germline V gene (reference sequence). CDR3 amino acids: CASKARDKENEKLFF. CDR3 sequence (DNA): TGTGCCAGCAAAGCTCGGGACAAGGAGAATGAAAAACTGTTTTTT. The whole variable domain, remainder taken from reference TRBV11-1 and TRBJ1-4, is EAEVAQSPRYKITEKSQAVAFWCDPISGHATLYWYRQILGQGPELLVQFQDESVVDDSQLPKDRFSAERLKGVDSTLKIQPAELGDSAMYLCASKARDKENEKLFFGSGTQLSVL.

This chain links TRBV10-3 with TRBJ1-5; no definite D call. The length of the CDR3 is 15 residues. The V end was cut by 6 bases, the J end by 2 bases, with 14 bases between. Germline V gene data show CDR1 as ENHRY and CDR2 as SYGVKD. As DNA, the CDR3 is TGTGCCATCAGGTCGGTGGAGGGTGGCAATCAGCCCCAGCATTTT. Residues: CAIRSVEGGNQPQHF.

The V gene is TRBV7-2, the J gene TRBJ2-5; D might be TRBD2 (5 bases). Trimming shortened V by 5 bases and J by 5 bases, and 18 bases separated the two germline ends. This CDR3 spans 15 amino acids. Germline loops: CDR1 SGHTA, CDR2 FQGNSA. CDR3 protein: CASSLLPGGGETQYF. The CDR3 nucleotides read TGTGCCAGCAGCCTACTCCCAGGTGGCGGGGAGACCCAGTACTTC.